This T cell receptor beta chain is drawn from a study of monozygotic twins with inflammatory bowel disease. Overall study results and limits: Repertoire similarity did not differ between concordant and discordant twins, perhaps due to limited power. Other individuals had fewer clonotypes in common with IBD patients than with healthy twins, especially with disease activity.

Worth noting for this clonotype: What it binds is not known.

Template switching added UMIs carrying a 6-nucleotide sample barcode. TCRdb re-called the 5' RACE reads; one entry per CDR3 protein, DNA not given. This sample's table reports about 440,000 distinct CDR3 sequences. The total RNA came straight from whole blood, and T cells were not sorted beforehand. The source of this sequence is a human donor with ulcerative colitis or Crohn's disease, or a healthy co-twin of an affected twin (not recorded which). Sequencing was performed on blood.

CDR3 sequence: CASSPAQGYNQPQHF. This chain uses TRBV12-3 or TRBV12-4 with TRBJ1-5; TCRdb picks TRBD1, but there is no DNA to check that call. The CDR3 extends over 15 amino acids.